This T cell receptor beta chain was recorded in a study of cytomegalovirus exposure and HLA in healthy donors. PCR amplification relied on 60 Vbeta primers (plus 13 Jbeta primers). Libraries were prepared by immunoSEQ multiplex PCR; TCRdb keeps only in-frame clonotypes and omits some of them. The sample records tens of thousands of clones, 78% being singletons. CDR1 is SGHDN, CDR2 FVKESK, per germline. This CDR3 is built from 17 residues. Trimming took 1 base from V and 0 from J; bases not matched to a gene: 6. The chain couples TRBV14 to TRBJ2-4; 7 bases are shared with TRBD1. Sequences were obtained from PBMCs. The clonotype was recovered from a male donor in good health and CMV-seropositive. The CDR3 spells CASSQVAGTAAKNIQYF. Written as DNA, the CDR3 is TGTGCCAGCAGCCAAGTAGCCGGGACAGCAGCCAAAAACATTCAGTACTTC. The full variable domain, with the rest looked up from reference TRBV14 and TRBJ2-4, is EAGVTQFPSHSVIEKGQTVTLRCDPISGHDNLYWYRRVMGKEIKFLLHFVKESKQDESGMPNNRFLAERTGGTYSTLKVQPAELEDSGVYFCASSQVAGTAAKNIQYFGAGTRLSVL.